This T cell receptor (beta chain) derives from a study of T cells in Graves' hyperthyroidism and ophthalmopathy (dated by TCRdb to about 2019). About the investigation overall: Peripheral blood was collected at initial diagnosis, before any treatment. TCR V-J signatures able to tell the groups apart were searched for in a discovery cohort of some 100 patients, of whom around 43 had Graves' ophthalmopathy and about 60 had stable Graves' hyperthyroidism. Prospective prediction of ophthalmopathy was tested in an independent validation cohort of 18 hyperthyroidism patients and 17 patients who later progressed to ophthalmopathy. For training and testing, the 80 to 100 patients in the discovery cohort were randomly divided in a 7:3 ratio. In more than 5 Graves' hyperthyroidism patients, the study also compared T-cell repertoires from thyroid tissue with T-cell repertoires from blood. After blood sampling, hyperthyroidism patients were treated with methimazole at a starting dose of 30 mg daily, and ophthalmopathy patients were treated with high-dose intravenous methylprednisolone. According to the paper, TCR Vbeta CDR3 sequencing was carried out on 135 peripheral blood samples, which came from 40 to 45 ophthalmopathy, under 85 hyperthyroidism and approximately 17 progressor patients. The research as a whole found: In cross-validation, a model built on a 13 V-J signature told ophthalmopathy apart from stable hyperthyroidism with under 90% sensitivity and around 84% specificity, and in testing the same model reached 80%/75%. Most expanded thyroid clonotypes (frequency above 0.001) were also found in blood, which suggests that blood repertoires may mirror thyroid immune responses. Sample size was not statistically predetermined, and investigators were not blinded to group allocation. In validation, progression to ophthalmopathy was predicted by the model with 70% to 71% sensitivity and roughly 76% specificity, a median of approximately 7.1 months before onset.

Graves' hyperthyroidism was defined as stable when no progression to ophthalmopathy occurred over 18 months of follow-up. The hyperthyroidism patients were between 18 and 65 years old and newly diagnosed, with a disease duration of less than 2 months. Patients with uncontrolled infections, other autoimmune diseases, pregnancy or lactation were excluded. Clinical symptoms, serum thyroxine and TRAb, thyroid ultrasound, and orbital computed tomography formed the basis for the diagnoses. PBMCs were separated from roughly 9.3 ml of fresh peripheral blood using Ficoll-Paque density gradient centrifugation. Total RNA was extracted using Trizol reagent, and RNA quality was assessed on an Agilent 2100 Bioanalyzer. As to this clonotype: Its antigen is still unknown. No conserved phenylalanine or tryptophan ends this CDR3, so it is likely a read error.

TCR beta CDR3 regions were amplified from RNA transcripts. For the first round of RT-PCR on the TCR CDR3, the HTBI primer set was used together with the Qiagen OneStep RT-PCR kit. Libraries were constructed in a second round of multiplex PCR, after which size selection and purification were carried out. Libraries were sequenced paired-end with 100 bp reads on an Illumina HiSeq2000. Concerning the study's data processing: Raw data were processed with SOAPnuke, discarding reads with adapters, uncalled bases, mean Phred below 15, or no exact constant-primer or identifier match. High-quality paired reads were merged with COPE v1.2.5, and unique nucleotide sequences were defined as clonotypes. MiTCR v1.1 was used to align the clonotypes against IMGT TRBV, TRBD and TRBJ reference segments. Analysis was restricted to V-J combinations with a frequency above 0.0001, which covered over 98% of repertoires. The TCS score was defined as the ratio of F50 (clonal expansion) to E x V (chaos), calculated using BLOSUM62-based TCRdist between CDR3 peptides within each V-J. Welch's t-statistics and random forest reduced roughly 540 V-J features to 10 to 15, which were used in a naive Bayes classifier (R e1071). The Morisita-Horn index was used to measure how similar the thyroid and blood repertoires were. The public reads were quality trimmed at Q25 with fastp and then assembled into clones with MiXCR by TCRdb, keeping productive beta chains. Rows matching on CDR3 protein sequence are summarized as one entry with the most common DNA and genes. The V and J calls were not made by the authors but by TCRdb's processing. Across this sample there are about 760,000 distinct CDR3 sequences, with about a third seen only once. Jointly, the top ten make up around 29% of the sample.

The CDR3 region is 13 residues in length, termini included. Only the CDR3 DNA stays, 39 bases, in frame from base 1. For CDR1 and CDR2, the germline V gene (reference sequence) lists DFQATT and SNEGSKA. After removal of 7 bases from V and 11 bases from J, the junction retains 12 bases not matched to a gene. Recombination connected TRBV20-1 to TRBJ1-1; TRBD1 fits 11 bases in the junction. The clonotype was recovered from a woman between 40 and 55 years old with Graves' hyperthyroidism. The sample consisted of blood. The CDR3 sequence is CSGTPGQGVRAFL. The sequence in DNA is TGCAGTGGGACCCCGGGACAGGGGGTGCGGGCTTTCCTT.